This entry concerns a single T cell receptor beta chain. Its antigen is not known. This sample was included in a study of T cells in Graves' hyperthyroidism and ophthalmopathy. This CDR3 is built from 14 residues. Trimming stripped 4 bases from V and 14 bases from J, with 24 bases between. CDR1 is SQVTM, CDR2 ANQGSEA, per germline. No progression to ophthalmopathy during 18 months of follow-up defined stable disease. It was uncontrolled infection, other autoimmune disease, pregnancy or lactation that excluded patients. Template material for amplifying TCR beta CDR3 regions consisted of RNA transcripts. HTBI primers drove first-round RT-PCR of the TCR CDR3. TCRdb re-analysed the multiplex PCR reads in MiXCR, keeping a single row per CDR3 protein. The table has approximately 560,000 distinct CDR3 sequences, about 43% seen once. Study-wide results and limits: Blood held most thyroid clonotypes expanded above 0.001 frequency. Stable hyperthyroidism was separated from ophthalmopathy by a model based on 13 V-J features.

Sequenced sample: peripheral blood or thyroid tissue (not recorded which). This TCR derives from a woman aged 18-30 years with Graves' hyperthyroidism. The J gene is TRBJ1-5, the V gene TRBV29-1; no reliable D call. The CDR3 DNA follows: TGCAGCGTTGCCTTCACTAGCGGGAGCGCATCCGAGCATTTT. Amino acids: CSVAFTSGSASEHF.